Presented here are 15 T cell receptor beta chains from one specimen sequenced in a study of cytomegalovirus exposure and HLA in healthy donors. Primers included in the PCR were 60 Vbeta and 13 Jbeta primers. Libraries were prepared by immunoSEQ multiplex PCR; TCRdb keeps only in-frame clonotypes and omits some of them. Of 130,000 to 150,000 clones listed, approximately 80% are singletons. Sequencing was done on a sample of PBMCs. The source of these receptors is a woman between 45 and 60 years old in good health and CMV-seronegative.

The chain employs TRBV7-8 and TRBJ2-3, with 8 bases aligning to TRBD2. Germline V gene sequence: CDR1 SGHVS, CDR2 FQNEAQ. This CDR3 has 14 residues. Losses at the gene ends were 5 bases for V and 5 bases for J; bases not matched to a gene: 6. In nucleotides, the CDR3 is TGTGCCAGCAGCCCGCACGGGGGGGAAGATACGCAGTATTTT. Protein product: CASSPHGGEDTQYF.

The CDR3 nucleotides read TGTGCCAGCAGCTTGACAGGGGGCACCTACAATGAGCAGTTCTTC. Its translation: CASSLTGGTYNEQFF. V usage is TRBV5-8 and J usage is TRBJ2-1; 9 bases align to TRBD1. Germline V gives CDR1 SGHTS, CDR2 YDEGEE. Germline trimming cut 1 base from V and 2 bases from J; bases unmatched to any gene: 1. The CDR3 length is 15 residues.

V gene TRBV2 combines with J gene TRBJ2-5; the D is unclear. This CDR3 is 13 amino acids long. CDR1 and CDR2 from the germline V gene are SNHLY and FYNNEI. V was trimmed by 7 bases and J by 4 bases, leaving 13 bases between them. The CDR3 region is CASKDGVGETQYF. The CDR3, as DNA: TGTGCCAGCAAGGATGGAGTGGGAGAGACCCAGTACTTC.

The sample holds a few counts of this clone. This chain's CDR3 is CASSRSGGALETQYF. CDR3 nucleotide sequence: TGTGCCAGCAGCCGTAGCGGGGGGGCCCTGGAGACCCAGTACTTC. The rearrangement joins TRBV27 to TRBJ2-5, with TRBD2 matching 11 bases. Germline assignment: CDR1 MNHEY and CDR2 SMNVEV (reference sequence). This CDR3 is built from 15 residues. The junction had 8 bases not matched to a gene; V was cut back by 6 bases and J by 5 bases.

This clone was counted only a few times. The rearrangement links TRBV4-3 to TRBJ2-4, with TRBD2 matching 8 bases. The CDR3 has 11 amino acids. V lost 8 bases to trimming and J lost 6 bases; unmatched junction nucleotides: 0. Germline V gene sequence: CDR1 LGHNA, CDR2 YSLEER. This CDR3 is CASRGGNIQYF. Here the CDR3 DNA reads TGCGCCAGCCGGGGGGGAAACATTCAGTACTTC.

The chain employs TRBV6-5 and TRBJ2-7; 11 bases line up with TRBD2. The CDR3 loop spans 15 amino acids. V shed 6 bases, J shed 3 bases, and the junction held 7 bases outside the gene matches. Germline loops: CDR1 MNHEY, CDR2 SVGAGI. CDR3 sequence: CASSLTGTSGYEQYF. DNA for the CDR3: TGTGCCAGCAGCCTAACCGGGACTAGCGGCTACGAGCAGTACTTC.

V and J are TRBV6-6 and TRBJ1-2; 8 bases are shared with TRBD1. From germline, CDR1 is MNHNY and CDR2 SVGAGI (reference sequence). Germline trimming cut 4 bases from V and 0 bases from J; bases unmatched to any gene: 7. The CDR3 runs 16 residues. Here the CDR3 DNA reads TGTGCCAGCAGTTCTCGGACAGGGAGAACTAACTATGGCTACACCTTC. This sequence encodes CASSSRTGRTNYGYTF.

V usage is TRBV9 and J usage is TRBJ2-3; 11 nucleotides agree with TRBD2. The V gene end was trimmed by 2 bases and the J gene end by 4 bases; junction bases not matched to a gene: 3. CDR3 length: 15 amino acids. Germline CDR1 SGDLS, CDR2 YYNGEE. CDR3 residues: CASSVSGGAADTQYF. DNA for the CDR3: TGTGCCAGCAGCGTTAGCGGGGGGGCAGCAGATACGCAGTATTTT. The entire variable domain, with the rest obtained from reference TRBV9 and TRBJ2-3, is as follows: DSGVTQTPKHLITATGQRVTLRCSPRSGDLSVYWYQQSLDQGLQFLIQYYNGEERAKGNILERFSAQQFPDLHSELNLSSLELGDSALYFCASSVSGGAADTQYFGPGTRLTVL.

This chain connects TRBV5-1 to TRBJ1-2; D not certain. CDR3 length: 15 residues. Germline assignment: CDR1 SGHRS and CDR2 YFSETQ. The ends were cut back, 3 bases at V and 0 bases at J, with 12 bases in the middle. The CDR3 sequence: CASSSNSRANYGYTF. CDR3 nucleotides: TGCGCCAGCAGCTCAAACAGCCGAGCTAACTATGGCTACACCTTC.

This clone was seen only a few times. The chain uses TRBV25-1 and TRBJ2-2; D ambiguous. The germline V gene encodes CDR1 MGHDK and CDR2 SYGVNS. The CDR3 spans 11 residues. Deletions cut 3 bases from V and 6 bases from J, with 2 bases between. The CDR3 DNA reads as TGTGCCAGCAGTGACGCCGGGGAGCTGTTTTTT. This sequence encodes CASSDAGELFF.

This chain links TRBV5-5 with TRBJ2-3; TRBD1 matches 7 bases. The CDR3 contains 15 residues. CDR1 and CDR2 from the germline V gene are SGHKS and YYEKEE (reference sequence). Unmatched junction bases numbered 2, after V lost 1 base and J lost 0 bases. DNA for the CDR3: TGTGCCAGCAGCTTGTACAGGGGCAGCACAGATACGCAGTATTTT. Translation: CASSLYRGSTDTQYF.

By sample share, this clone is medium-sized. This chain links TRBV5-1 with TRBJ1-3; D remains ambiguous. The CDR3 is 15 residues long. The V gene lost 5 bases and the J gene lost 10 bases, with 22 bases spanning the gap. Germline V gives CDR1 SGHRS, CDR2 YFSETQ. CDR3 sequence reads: CASRVIWQAVNTIYF. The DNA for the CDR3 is TGCGCCAGCAGGGTTATTTGGCAGGCAGTGAATACCATATATTTT.

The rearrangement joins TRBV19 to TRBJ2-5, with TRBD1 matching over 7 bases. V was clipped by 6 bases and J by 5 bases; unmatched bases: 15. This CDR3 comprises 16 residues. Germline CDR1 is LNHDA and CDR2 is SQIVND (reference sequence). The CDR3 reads CASSTGMVGRGETQYF. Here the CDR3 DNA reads TGTGCCAGTAGCACAGGAATGGTGGGCAGGGGGGAGACCCAGTACTTC.

CDR3: CASSLRQGGNIQYF. In DNA, the CDR3 is TGTGCCAGCAGCTTAAGACAGGGAGGAAACATTCAGTACTTC. The V call is TRBV5-8, the J call TRBJ2-4; possible D gene TRBD1, 7 bases. The CDR3 runs to 14 residues. CDR1 SGHTS and CDR2 YDEGEE come from the germline V gene. The V end lost 2 bases, the J end lost 6 bases, and 12 bases lay between the germline ends.

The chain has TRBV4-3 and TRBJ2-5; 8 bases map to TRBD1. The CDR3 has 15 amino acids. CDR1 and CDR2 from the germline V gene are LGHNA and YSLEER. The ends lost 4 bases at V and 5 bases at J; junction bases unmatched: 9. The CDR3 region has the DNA TGCGCCAGCAGCCCGGGACAGGCTGGGGTGGAGACCCAGTACTTC. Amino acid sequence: CASSPGQAGVETQYF.